A selection of T cell receptor beta chains follows, all from one sample in a study of regulatory T cells in long-lasting Graves disease. Using its own MiXCR run on the multiplex PCR reads, TCRdb lists one record per CDR3 protein. The sample carries about 620,000 distinct CDR3 sequences, about 15% recorded once. This same sample was also part of a study on T cells in Graves' hyperthyroidism and ophthalmopathy.

The starting material was peripheral blood mononuclear cells (PBMCs), obtained at new diagnosis, from a patient treated with antithyroid drugs. The receptor set was obtained from a woman in her twenties or thirties with Graves disease. The CDR3 runs from the conserved cysteine through the conserved F or W. D genes are given only for firm matches. Rows may omit the clone size; those that give it use once, few, many or a size class.

V,J,size,D,DNA,CDR3
TRBV24-1,TRBJ2-3,few,NA,TGTGCCACCCGGGGTTTCACAGATACGCAGTATTTT,CATRGFTDTQYF
TRBV6-1,TRBJ1-2,few,NA,TGTGCCAGCATAACACCGGGGACTAGGGGCGGCTACACCTTC,CASITPGTRGGYTF
TRBV5-1,TRBJ2-5,NA,TRBD2,TGCGCCAGCAGCTTGAGTAGCGGGAGTTGGGAGACCCAGTACTTC,CASSLSSGSWETQYF
TRBV4-1,TRBJ2-5,few,TRBD2,TGCGCCAGCAGCCGGCGTAGCGGGTCGGAGGGGACCCAGTACTTC,CASSRRSGSEGTQYF
TRBV19,TRBJ1-5,many,NA,TGTGCCAGTAGGACAAGATCCGATAGGGTCGGTCAGCCCCAGCATTTT,CASRTRSDRVGQPQHF
TRBV12-3/TRBV12-4,TRBJ1-4,many,TRBD1,TGTGCCAGCAGTGAGACAGGGGGCTCTGAAAAACTGTTTTTT,CASSETGGSEKLFF
TRBV7-9,TRBJ1-4,few,NA,TGTGCCAGCAGCCCAGGTTGGGCCGGGGAAAAACTGTTTTTT,CASSPGWAGEKLFF
TRBV3-1,TRBJ1-1,few,NA,TGTGCCAGCAGCCAGTACCGGACGGACCCCACTGAAGCTTTCTTT,CASSQYRTDPTEAFF
TRBV7-2,TRBJ2-7,many,NA,TGTGCCAGCAGCTCCGGGACGGCAAGCTCCTACGAGCAGTACTTC,CASSSGTASSYEQYF
TRBV12-3/TRBV12-4,TRBJ1-6,many,NA,TGTGCCAGCAGTTTCGGCACCGATTCACCCCTCCACTTT,CASSFGTDSPLHF
TRBV29-1,TRBJ2-1,NA,TRBD1,TGCAGCGTTTTTCTCCGCCCGGACAGGGGCGACAGCAGAGGCTATGAGCAGTTCTTC,CSVFLRPDRGDSRGYEQFF
TRBV18,TRBJ2-1,NA,NA,TGTGCCAGCTCACTTACCTTGGGAGACCTCAATGAGCAGTTCTTC,CASSLTLGDLNEQFF
TRBV3-1,TRBJ2-7,NA,TRBD2,TGTGCCAGCAGCCAAGGTAGTGGCGGGAGGAGCGAGCAGTACTTC,CASSQGSGGRSEQYF
TRBV27,TRBJ2-1,many,TRBD2,TGTGCCAGCAGACTAGCGGGAGGTTTTTACAATGAGCAGTTCTTC,CASRLAGGFYNEQFF
TRBV30,TRBJ2-3,NA,TRBD2,TGTGCCTGGAGTGTATTAGGAGCGGGAGCCACAGATACGCAGTATTTT,CAWSVLGAGATDTQYF
TRBV7-9,TRBJ1-1,many,NA,TGTGCCAGCAGCTTAAGTCAGGGAATTGCCACTGAAGCTTTCTTT,CASSLSQGIATEAFF
TRBV12-3/TRBV12-4,TRBJ2-5,many,NA,TGTGCCAGCAGCTTAATAGGGGAGACCCAGTACTTC,CASSLIGETQYF
TRBV11-2,TRBJ2-7,NA,NA,TGTGCCAGCAGCTTGCGCCCGGGAAATGTGGAGCAGTACTTC,CASSLRPGNVEQYF
TRBV24-1,TRBJ2-1,few,TRBD2,TGTGCCACCAGTGATAGACTAGCGGGAGGATCAGTCAATGAGCAGTTCTTC,CATSDRLAGGSVNEQFF
TRBV2,TRBJ2-7,many,NA,TGTGCCAGCACCCATGGCGGGAAAGGCTACGAGCAGTACTTC,CASTHGGKGYEQYF
TRBV20-1,TRBJ1-5,NA,NA,TGCAGTGCTCTAACTGGAGGTCAGCCCCAGCATTTT,CSALTGGQPQHF
TRBV2,TRBJ2-7,few,TRBD2,TGTGCCAGCAGGAGTACTAGCGGGGGTCGGGACGAGCAGTACTTC,CASRSTSGGRDEQYF
TRBV10-3,TRBJ1-5,many,TRBD1,TGTGCCACCAAGGGCGAGGGGGCTAATAGCAATCAGCCCCAGCATTTT,CATKGEGANSNQPQHF
TRBV6-1,TRBJ1-3,few,NA,TGTGCCAGCAGTACCTCCATTGGAAACACCATATATTTT,CASSTSIGNTIYF
TRBV7-3,TRBJ1-2,NA,TRBD1,TGTGCCAGCAGCTCATCACCGGGACAGGGGTATGGCTACACCTTC,CASSSSPGQGYGYTF
TRBV6-2/TRBV6-3,TRBJ1-5,NA,NA,TGTGCCAGCCTCCTAGATACCCCCGATCAGCCCCAGCATTTT,CASLLDTPDQPQHF
TRBV2,TRBJ2-1,many,NA,TGTGCCAGCGCCGTTTTTAGTGAGCAGTTCTTC,CASAVFSEQFF
TRBV6-2/TRBV6-3,TRBJ1-1,many,NA,TGTGCCAGCAGTTACTTCCTTTATACTGAAGCTTTCTTT,CASSYFLYTEAFF
TRBV5-1,TRBJ2-1,few,NA,TGCGCCAGCAGCTTGGTTCGCGGCCGCAATGAGCAGTTCTTC,CASSLVRGRNEQFF
TRBV29-1,TRBJ1-1,NA,NA,TGCAGCGTTGTATACCGGGTGTGGAGTCTTCCCAACACTGAAGCTTTCTTT,CSVVYRVWSLPNTEAFF
TRBV18,TRBJ2-5,NA,TRBD2,TGTGCCAGCTCACGTTTGACTAGCGGGGGCCCTCTGGGGGAGACCCAGTACTTC,CASSRLTSGGPLGETQYF
TRBV28,TRBJ1-2,many,NA,TGTGCCAGCTACACGGGATTGGGGGCTGATGGCTACACCTTC,CASYTGLGADGYTF